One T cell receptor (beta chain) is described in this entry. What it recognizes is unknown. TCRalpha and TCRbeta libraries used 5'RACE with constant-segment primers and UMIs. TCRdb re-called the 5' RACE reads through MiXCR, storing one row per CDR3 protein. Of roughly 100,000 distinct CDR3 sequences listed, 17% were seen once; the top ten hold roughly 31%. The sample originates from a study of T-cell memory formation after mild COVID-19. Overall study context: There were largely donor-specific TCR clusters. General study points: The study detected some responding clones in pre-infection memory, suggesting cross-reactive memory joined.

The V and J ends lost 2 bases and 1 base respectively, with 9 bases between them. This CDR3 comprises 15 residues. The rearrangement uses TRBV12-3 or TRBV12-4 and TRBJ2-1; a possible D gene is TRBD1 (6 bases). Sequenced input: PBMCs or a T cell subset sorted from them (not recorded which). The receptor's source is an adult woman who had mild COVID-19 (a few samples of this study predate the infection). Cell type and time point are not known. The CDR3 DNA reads TGTGCCAGCAGTTTAATGGGGGCTTCCTACAATGAGCAGTTCTTC. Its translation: CASSLMGASYNEQFF.